The clone carrying this T cell receptor beta chain was seen a handful of times. As yet, its antigen is unknown. A read error is possible here, since a much larger clone lies one base away. This entry belongs to a study of regulatory T cells in long-lasting Graves disease. Study-level points and caveats: Preferential use of TRBV28, TRBJ1-2 and TRBJ2-5 was seen in persistent disease.

TCR beta libraries were built with iRepertoire HTBI primers and Arm-PCR of CDR3 regions. TCRdb called the multiplex PCR reads again in MiXCR, with one record for every CDR3 protein. This table has over 500,000 distinct CDR3 sequences, approximately 15% appearing once. The CDR3 runs to 13 residues. CDR1 is MDHEN, CDR2 SYDVKM, per germline. Time point specified: newly diagnosed GD, antithyroid drugs for less than 3 months. There was RNA extracted from PBMCs, and the TCR library was made from it. The data also belong to a second study, concerning T cells in Graves' hyperthyroidism and ophthalmopathy. That paper adds: Calling Graves' hyperthyroidism stable meant ophthalmopathy did not progress within 18 months. By a 13 V-J model, ophthalmopathy was set apart from stable hyperthyroidism.

The clonotype originates from a woman aged 25 to 45 with Graves disease. The sequencing here drew on peripheral blood mononuclear cells (PBMCs), taken at new diagnosis, from a patient treated with antithyroid drugs. The chain links TRBV28 to TRBJ2-7; D remains ambiguous. The CDR3 loop is CDSSSPDDYEQYF. In DNA form, the CDR3 reads TGTGACAGCAGTTCCCCCGATGACTACGAGCAGTACTTC.